Reported below is one T cell receptor (beta chain). Antigen: not known. CDR3 length equals 16 residues. Germline assignment: CDR1 SEHNR and CDR2 FQNEAQ (reference sequence). TCRdb reprocessed the 5' RACE reads and stores each CDR3 protein as one record, lacking DNA. Its listing shows 350,000 to 450,000 distinct CDR3 sequences. This record belongs to a study of T cells expressing NK-cell markers. Points from the study as a whole: NKG2C+ dominant clonotype frequencies in six donors were roughly 1.0-7.5% of CD8+ T cells.

The V and J genes are TRBV7-9 and TRBJ1-6; TCRdb's D call, TRBD1, is unchecked because there is no DNA. The source is a man between 18 and 69 years old in good health. Material for sequencing was blood T cells: a sorted CD56 or NKG2C T cell subset, CD4+ or CD8+ T cells, or bulk PBMC T cells (not recorded which). The CDR3 here is CASSFRQATYNSPLHF.